This TCR beta chain was retrieved from a study of blood T cells in healthy people across ages. Through a sample-barcoded 5' primer and a J-beta primer mix, a second PCR was run for roughly 6 to 12 cycles. One entry per CDR3 protein, called by TCRdb with MiXCR from the 5' RACE reads. The table lists some 1.8 million distinct CDR3 sequences, roughly two fifths of them singletons. At least 5.5 micrograms of total RNA were extracted per sample. This CDR3 region has 14 residues. Trimming removed 1 base at V and 1 base at J, with 11 bases between. CDR1 is DFQATT and CDR2 is SNEGSKA in the germline V gene (reference sequence).

Sequencing used blood. The chain is built from TRBV20-1 and TRBJ2-7; possibly TRBD2 for D (6 bases). The receptor comes from a human donor in good health. As DNA, the CDR3 is TGCAGTGCTAGAGTCGGGACTGTATCCTACGAGCAGTACTTC. It translates to CSARVGTVSYEQYF.